The 24 T cell receptor beta chains below come from one sample, sequenced in a study of shared clonotypes between healthy human individuals. Naive CD8 cells comprised CD45RO-negative, CCR7-positively selected cells, excluding terminally differentiated effector memory CD45RA+ cells. Only in-frame clones appear in the TCRdb table, and some are missing; sequencing was by immunoSEQ multiplex PCR. Of about 2.2 million clones in the sample, about 93% are singletons; the top ten hold more than 1.5%. Input material: naive CD8+ T cells from PBMCs. These receptors all come from a man aged 18-30 years in good health. Some clones in this sample may be carry-over from other donors' samples.

The V call is TRBV9, the J call TRBJ2-1; perhaps TRBD2 as D (6 bases). Trimming removed 4 bases at V and 6 bases at J, with 20 bases between. The germline V gene encodes CDR1 SGDLS and CDR2 YYNGEE. The CDR3 is 16 residues long. CDR3 sequence reads: CASSSPGTHFPNEQFF. The CDR3 DNA reads TGTGCCAGCAGCTCTCCCGGGACTCACTTCCCCAATGAGCAGTTCTTC.

The V gene is TRBV7-2, the J gene TRBJ2-2; D is ambiguous. This CDR3 spans 16 amino acids. The germline V gene encodes CDR1 SGHTA and CDR2 FQGNSA. The V gene lost 0 bases and the J gene lost 0 bases, with 8 bases spanning the gap. CDR3 in amino acids: CASSLAARTNTGELFF. CDR3 DNA sequence: TGTGCCAGCAGCTTAGCGGCACGAACGAACACCGGGGAGCTGTTTTTT.

Here the CDR3 DNA reads TGTGCCAGCAGCGACCACCTGACTAGCGGGAGATGGTACGAGCAGTACTTC. Its protein product is CASSDHLTSGRWYEQYF. This chain joins TRBV14 and TRBJ2-7, with TRBD2 identical over 12 bases. The length of the CDR3 is 17 residues. The germline CDR1 and CDR2 sequences are SGHDN and FVKESK. The trim removed 5 bases at V and 4 bases at J, leaving 12 bases unmatched.

CDR3 bases: TGTGCCAGCAGTTTATCAGCCAGGGAGAACACCATATATTTT. This sequence encodes CASSLSARENTIYF. The V and J genes are TRBV27 and TRBJ1-3; D perhaps matches TRBD1 (5 bases). CDR3 size: 14 residues. Deletions cut 0 bases from V and 7 bases from J, with 10 bases between. Germline V gene data show CDR1 as MNHEY and CDR2 as SMNVEV (reference sequence).

This clone was counted a single time. V gene TRBV15 combines with J gene TRBJ2-2, with D possibly being TRBD2 (5 bases). The CDR3 is 14 residues long. Germline CDR1 reads LNHNV; CDR2 reads YYDKDF (reference sequence). The ends were cut back, 6 bases at V and 2 bases at J, with 10 bases in the middle. CDR3 bases: TGTGCCACCAGTGGGAGTGTCAACACCGGGGAGCTGTTTTTT. Translated, it gives CATSGSVNTGELFF.

The rearrangement uses TRBV28 and TRBJ1-3; tentatively, D is TRBD1 (5 bases). The CDR3 totals 17 residues. The V and J ends lost 5 bases and 0 bases respectively, with 17 bases between them. CDR1 and CDR2 from the germline V gene are MDHEN and SYDVKM. CDR3 loop: CASSHPPGLSSGNTIYF. In DNA, the CDR3 is TGTGCCAGCAGTCATCCCCCGGGACTCAGCTCTGGAAACACCATATATTTT.

Worth noting for this clone: Other DNA sequences in this specimen translate into the identical CDR3. The chain joins TRBV27 to TRBJ2-3; D uncertain. The CDR3 is 13 amino acids. V lost 1 base to trimming and J lost 3 bases, with 5 bases between them. The germline gives CDR1 MNHEY, CDR2 SMNVEV (reference sequence). The CDR3 sequence: CASSLYRTDTQYF. CDR3 nucleotides: TGTGCCAGCAGTTTATATCGAACAGATACGCAGTATTTT.

This clone turned up a few times. The rearrangement joins TRBV27 to TRBJ1-1; the D gene is possibly TRBD1 (5 bases). Deletions cut 7 bases from V and 4 bases from J, with 16 bases between. The CDR3 is made up of 14 amino acids. Germline lookup yields CDR1 MNHEY and CDR2 SMNVEV (reference sequence). The CDR3 protein is CASTPGGRATEAFF. For the CDR3, the DNA is TGTGCCAGCACCCCGGGGGGACGGGCCACTGAAGCTTTCTTT.

The rearrangement joins TRBV2 to TRBJ2-6; possible D gene TRBD2, 5 bases. From germline, CDR1 is SNHLY and CDR2 FYNNEI. CDR3 size: 15 residues. V was cut by 5 bases and J by 1 base, with 9 bases left in between. CDR3 sequence: CASSIRGSGANVLTF. CDR3 bases: TGTGCCAGCAGTATACGCGGGTCTGGGGCCAACGTCCTGACTTTC. Filled out from reference TRBV2 and TRBJ2-6, the complete variable domain reads EPEVTQTPSHQVTQMGQEVILRCVPISNHLYFYWYRQILGQKVEFLVSFYNNEISEKSEIFDDQFSVERPDGSNFTLKIRSTKLEDSAMYFCASSIRGSGANVLTFGAGSRLTVL.

In this sample, this clone turned up once. This chain uses TRBV5-6 with TRBJ2-1; D gene ambiguous. Germline values: CDR1 SGHDT, CDR2 YYEEEE. Trimming cost V 3 bases and J 5 bases, with 9 bases left between them. The CDR3 is 13 amino acids. CDR3 in amino acids: CASSYETHNEQFF. The CDR3 bases are TGTGCCAGCAGCTACGAAACCCACAATGAGCAGTTCTTC.

J is TRBJ1-2 and V is TRBV18, with 8 bases identical to TRBD1. Germline CDR1 KGHSH, CDR2 LQKENI. The CDR3 is 17 amino acids. V was clipped by 1 base and J by 0 bases; unmatched bases: 7. The CDR3 here is CASSPRQGAGANYGYTF. The CDR3 DNA is TGTGCCAGCTCACCACGGCAGGGGGCGGGAGCTAACTATGGCTACACCTTC.

V is TRBV28 and J is TRBJ2-6; the D is unclear. CDR1 is MDHEN and CDR2 is SYDVKM in the germline V gene. CDR3 length equals 16 residues. The V end lost 5 bases, the J end lost 1 base, and 12 bases lay between the germline ends. This chain's CDR3 is CASSTQELSGANVLTF. Here the CDR3 DNA reads TGTGCCAGCAGTACCCAGGAATTATCTGGGGCCAACGTCCTGACTTTC.

This clone was observed once. This CDR3 is CASSPITRDSPYEQYF. The CDR3, as DNA: TGTGCCAGCAGTCCAATAACTCGGGACAGCCCCTACGAGCAGTACTTC. V is TRBV28 and J is TRBJ2-7, with 7 bases that match TRBD1. After removal of 5 bases from V and 2 bases from J, the junction contained 12 bases not matched to a gene. CDR1 and CDR2 from the germline V gene are MDHEN and SYDVKM. The CDR3 loop spans 16 amino acids.

The chain joins TRBV4-2 to TRBJ2-7, with 9 positions matching TRBD2. V lost 0 bases and J lost 2; bases outside the gene matches: 5. Looked up from germline, CDR1 is LGHNA and CDR2 is YNFKEQ. The CDR3 is 16 residues long. CDR3 residues: CASSQELAGFPYEQYF. The DNA for the CDR3 is TGTGCCAGCAGCCAAGAGCTAGCGGGGTTTCCCTACGAGCAGTACTTC.

The V call is TRBV7-3, the J call TRBJ2-1; 14 bases are a match to TRBD2. V trimming: 5 bases; J trimming: 5 bases; junction bases outside the gene matches: 2. The CDR3 totals 15 residues. Germline V gives CDR1 SGHTA, CDR2 FQGTGA. The CDR3 region has the DNA TGTGCCAGCAGCGCGACTAGCGGGAGGGACAATGAGCAGTTCTTC. It is translated as CASSATSGRDNEQFF.

This clone occurred once. V and J are TRBV9 and TRBJ2-1; TRBD2 matches at 16 bases. In germline, CDR1 is SGDLS, CDR2 YYNGEE. The CDR3 has 15 amino acids. J was trimmed by 8 bases and V by 3 bases; bases with no gene match: 2. The CDR3 DNA sequence: TGTGCCAGCAGCGGGGGGACTAGCGGGAGGGATGAGCAGTTCTTC. Translation gives CASSGGTSGRDEQFF.

The rearrangement links TRBV29-1 to TRBJ2-1; 16 nucleotides line up with TRBD2. V was pared by 3 bases and J by 2 bases, with 7 bases of the junction left unmatched. Germline CDR1 is SQVTM and CDR2 is ANQGSEA. This CDR3 has 18 amino acids. This chain's CDR3 is CSVEGLGLAGGPYNEQFF. The CDR3 nucleotides read TGCAGCGTTGAGGGATTGGGACTAGCGGGAGGGCCCTACAATGAGCAGTTCTTC.

The rearrangement links TRBV7-9 to TRBJ2-1, with TRBD2 as a possible D gene (5 bases). Germline CDR1 SEHNR, CDR2 FQNEAQ (reference sequence). Trimming removed 5 bases at V and 12 bases at J, with 11 bases between. CDR3 length equals 11 residues. CDR3 nucleotides: TGTGCCAGCAGCGTAGACTACCGGCAGTTCTTC. This sequence encodes CASSVDYRQFF.

The J gene is TRBJ2-7, the V gene TRBV27, with D possibly matching TRBD2 (5 bases). The V end lost 5 bases, the J end lost 0 bases, and 17 bases lay between the germline ends. This CDR3 comprises 16 residues. Germline values: CDR1 MNHEY, CDR2 SMNVEV (reference sequence). As DNA, the CDR3 is TGTGCCAGCAGTCCCTCAAGCGGATACTCCTCCTACGAGCAGTACTTC. Protein sequence: CASSPSSGYSSYEQYF.

The V gene is TRBV27, the J gene TRBJ2-5; 8 nucleotides match TRBD1. The CDR3 has 16 residues. Germline values: CDR1 MNHEY, CDR2 SMNVEV (reference sequence). Trimming cost V 5 bases and J 5 bases; bases outside gene matches: 13. The CDR3 coding sequence is TGTGCCAGCAGTCCATTGATTTGGACAGGGTCCGAGACCCAGTACTTC. Translating it yields CASSPLIWTGSETQYF.

This clone was observed a single time. V and J are TRBV29-1 and TRBJ1-2; 9 bases map to TRBD1. This CDR3 spans 15 amino acids. J was trimmed by 6 bases and V by 7 bases; bases with no gene match: 15. Per the germline V gene, CDR1 is SQVTM and CDR2 is ANQGSEA. Written as DNA, the CDR3 is TGCAGCGGACGGACCGGGACAGGGTATGGAGATGGCTACACCTTC. Its translation: CSGRTGTGYGDGYTF.

The V call is TRBV30, the J call TRBJ2-7; tentative D call: TRBD2 (5 bases). The V end lost 2 bases, the J end lost 3 bases, and 11 bases lay between the germline ends. This CDR3 has 13 amino acids. Germline V CDR1 and CDR2: GTSNPN, SVGIG (reference sequence). The CDR3 DNA follows: TGTGCCTGGAGTAGCGGAGCCCTCTACGAGCAGTACTTC. Encoded protein: CAWSSGALYEQYF.

This chain links TRBV9 with TRBJ2-5, with D hard to call. CDR1 and CDR2 (germline): SGDLS, YYNGEE. CDR3 size: 14 residues. Deletions cut 4 bases from V and 5 bases from J, with 15 bases between. The CDR3 DNA reads TGTGCCAGCAGCACCAGACGGGCATCGGAGACCCAGTACTTC. This gives the protein CASSTRRASETQYF.

This sequence joins TRBV10-3 and TRBJ2-1, with TRBD2 identical over 12 bases. V lost 0 bases to trimming and J lost 10 bases; unmatched junction nucleotides: 4. Germline CDR1 reads ENHRY; CDR2 reads SYGVKD. CDR3 length equals 15 residues. In nucleotides, the CDR3 is TGTGCCATCAGTGAGTCGACTAGCGGGGGCTACGAGCAGTTCTTC. This gives the protein CAISESTSGGYEQFF.